This T cell receptor beta chain came from a study of cytomegalovirus exposure and HLA in healthy donors. Whole-study context: Earlier, approximately 180 million T cells were analyzed, and 90 million to 140 million unique TCR beta sequences were found among them. Findings and limits, study-wide: Trimming of TCR beta V- and J-genes showed a link, identified in a later analysis, to a missense DCLRE1C variant. Across all donors, roughly uniform sequencing depth was an assumption of the presence/absence analyses. The classifier, whose performance was assessed in both the original and validation cohorts, reportedly diagnosed cytomegalovirus status with high specificity and sensitivity.

PCR involved 60 Vbeta and 13 Jbeta primers. Clones were sequenced by immunoSEQ multiplex PCR, and TCRdb holds only the in-frame ones, with some missing. The sample records about 200,000 clones, approximately 79% being singletons. The junction had 9 bases not matched to a gene; V was cut back by 5 bases and J by 3 bases. The CDR3 consists of 16 residues. CDR1 is SGHNT, CDR2 YENEEA, per germline. A few counts support this clone. Its specificity is unknown. This chain links TRBV11-3 with TRBJ2-3; 9 bases match TRBD2. Source material: PBMCs. This receptor was identified in a girl aged 10-17 years in good health and CMV-seropositive. CDR3 loop: CASSQDSGGSTDTQYF. For the CDR3, the DNA is TGTGCCAGCAGCCAAGATAGCGGGGGCTCTACAGATACGCAGTATTTT.